This T cell receptor (beta chain) emerged from a study of control samples from healthy donors and cancer patients. In germline, CDR1 is KGHDR, CDR2 SFDVKD. This CDR3 spans 16 amino acids. The J segment lost 6 bases and the V segment lost 4 bases, leaving 9 bases of the junction unmatched. The sample holds one count of this clone. TCRdb's table, derived via immunoSEQ multiplex PCR, lists solely in-frame clones and lacks some. Here the sample spans 50,000 or so clones, 80% being singletons. Sequenced: blood. This TCR derives from a man between 65 and 85 years old in good health. The chain recombines TRBV24-1 with TRBJ2-1, with 9 bases fitting TRBD2. The CDR3: CATSDPVAGDGNEQFF. As DNA, the CDR3 is TGTGCCACCAGTGACCCCGTAGCGGGAGATGGCAATGAGCAGTTCTTC.